This T cell receptor beta chain is drawn from a study of shared clonotypes between healthy human individuals. The table came from immunoSEQ multiplex PCR; TCRdb's copy has only in-frame clones and leaves some out. Of about 470,000 clones in the sample, 75% to 85% are singletons; the top ten hold 13%. With V trimmed by 3 bases and J by 5 bases, 9 bases remained unmatched. Germline V gives CDR1 SGHRS, CDR2 YFSETQ. This CDR3 contains 15 residues. This TCR was recovered from a middle-aged woman in good health. Some clones in this sample may be carry-over from other donors' samples. The chain is built from TRBV5-1 and TRBJ2-5; 8 bases fit TRBD2. The specimen was PBMCs. The CDR3 nucleotides are TGCGCCAGCAGCTCTACAGCGGGAGCAGGTGAGACCCAGTACTTC. It codes for CASSSTAGAGETQYF.